The rows below give T cell receptor beta chains drawn from one sample of a study of T cells in Graves' hyperthyroidism and ophthalmopathy. One entry per CDR3 protein results from TCRdb running MiXCR on the multiplex PCR reads. Altogether a few hundred thousand distinct CDR3 sequences are present, around 20% being singletons, with the ten largest covering about 25%. Sequenced sample: blood. The source is a man aged 18 to 29 with Graves' hyperthyroidism. CDR3s include the opening cysteine and the closing phenylalanine or tryptophan. The D gene is left open where the match is weak. Part of the rows lack a size; the others show once, few, many or a class for expanded clones.

v_gene,j_gene,d_gene,abundance,CDR3nt,CDR3aa
TRBV5-1,TRBJ1-6,TRBD1,NA,TGCGCCAGCAGCCGGGGGGACAGGGGGCGAAACTTAAATTCACCCCTCCACTTT,CASSRGDRGRNLNSPLHF
TRBV9,TRBJ1-6,TRBD1,few,TGTGCCAGCAGCGTCCTGGACAGGAATTCACCCCTCCACTTT,CASSVLDRNSPLHF
TRBV4-3,TRBJ2-5,TRBD2,once,TGCGCCAGCAGCCCTTATCGGGGGGGAGGAGAGACCCAGTACTTC,CASSPYRGGGETQYF
TRBV19,TRBJ2-7,NA,many,TGTGCCAGTAGTATAGATCGGACCCACGAGCAGTACTTC,CASSIDRTHEQYF
TRBV25-1,TRBJ1-2,NA,NA,TGTGCCAGCAGTGAATGGGGAGGAGGCTCAGATGGCTACACCTTC,CASSEWGGGSDGYTF
TRBV11-2,TRBJ2-3,TRBD1,NA,TGTGCCAGCAGACGCGGGACAGGGAGGGATACGCAGTATTTT,CASRRGTGRDTQYF
TRBV6-5,TRBJ2-7,NA,many,TGTGCCAGCAGCCACATTCCTACCTACGAGCAGTACTTC,CASSHIPTYEQYF
TRBV29-1,TRBJ1-2,NA,few,TGCAGCGTGGACTATGACGGCAACTATGGCTACACCTTC,CSVDYDGNYGYTF
TRBV7-2,TRBJ2-7,NA,NA,TGTGCCAGCAGCTTAGTGTCACAGGGAGCCGAGCAGTACTTC,CASSLVSQGAEQYF
TRBV10-3,TRBJ2-5,TRBD2,NA,TGTGCCATCAGTGAGTCGGGACTAGGGGGAGTAGAGACCCAGTACTTC,CAISESGLGGVETQYF
TRBV9,TRBJ1-1,NA,NA,TGTGCCAGCAGCCCCCAGGCATCAGGATCGAACACTGAAGCTTTCTTT,CASSPQASGSNTEAFF
TRBV6-1,TRBJ2-5,NA,many,TGTGCCAGCAGCCCGACAGCCAACGGCGAGACCCAGTACTTC,CASSPTANGETQYF
TRBV27,TRBJ2-2,NA,NA,TGTGCCAGCAGTTTGGCCATCACCGGGGAGCTGTTTTTT,CASSLAITGELFF
TRBV11-2,TRBJ2-7,TRBD1,many,TGTGCCAGCAGCCTTAGACAGGGGTCTATCTCCTACGAGCAGTACTTC,CASSLRQGSISYEQYF
TRBV12-3/TRBV12-4,TRBJ1-5,TRBD1,many,TGTGCCAGCAGTCCAACCCCCTGGACAGGGGATCAGCCCCAGCATTTT,CASSPTPWTGDQPQHF
TRBV5-1,TRBJ2-7,NA,many,TGCGCCAGCAGCTTGGAGGCGAGGAGCTCCTACGAGCAGTACTTC,CASSLEARSSYEQYF
TRBV2,TRBJ2-5,NA,many,TGTGCCAGCCGTTACCAAGAGACCCAGTACTTC,CASRYQETQYF
TRBV6-1,TRBJ1-1,NA,many,TGTGCCAGCAGTGAAGCAGGGGGGCGGGAAGCTTTCTTT,CASSEAGGREAFF
TRBV10-3,TRBJ1-1,NA,many,TGTGCCATCAGACCGACAAGCCTCGGGGTGGGTGAAGCTTTCTTT,CAIRPTSLGVGEAFF
TRBV4-2,TRBJ1-5,NA,few,TGTGCCAGCAGCCAAGATACGGGCCGGCGGCCTCAGCCCCAGCATTTT,CASSQDTGRRPQPQHF
TRBV7-2,TRBJ1-2,NA,NA,TGTGCCAGCACCCTCCAGGGGTTCTATGGCTACACCTTC,CASTLQGFYGYTF
TRBV6-1,TRBJ2-2,TRBD2,few,TGTGCCAGCAGTGATAGCGGGGACACCGGGGAGCTGTTTTTT,CASSDSGDTGELFF
TRBV7-2,TRBJ2-7,NA,NA,TGTGCCAGCAGCTTAGCTCGGGGTGCCTACGAGCAGTACTTC,CASSLARGAYEQYF
TRBV18,TRBJ2-7,NA,NA,TGTGCCGGCTCACTCAACGAGGAGGACGAGCAGTACTTC,CAGSLNEEDEQYF